The present entry profiles one T cell receptor beta chain with its context. The target antigen is unknown. The assay was immunoSEQ multiplex PCR, and TCRdb's table has in-frame clones only and misses some. Of some 36,000 clones in the sample, 68% are singletons; the top ten hold around 3.8%. Researchers isolated CD4+ T cells once approximately ten days of culture had elapsed. Vaccine recipients had no previous SARS-CoV-2 infection; their nucleocapsid antibodies were negative. On both days 3 and 7, half of the culture medium was replaced with IL-2 medium. CDR1 is MNHEY and CDR2 is SVGAGI in the germline V gene. The CDR3 is 13 amino acids. With 2 bases removed from V and 4 bases from J, the gap between germline ends came to 8 bases. The data stem from a study of vaccination effects on CD4 cells after COVID-19. In the study overall: Vaccine administered to participants consisted of two doses of either BNT162b2 or mRNA-1273.

This receptor was identified in a human donor who received a COVID-19 vaccine. V and J are TRBV6-5 and TRBJ1-1; no clear D gene. The source material was CD4+ T cells from PBMCs cultured without peptide, sampled before COVID-19 vaccination. CDR3 residues: CASSYTLSTEAFF. CDR3 coding DNA: TGTGCCAGCAGTTACACACTTAGCACTGAAGCTTTCTTT.